These 7 T cell receptor beta chains were sequenced from one sample in a study of cytomegalovirus exposure and HLA in healthy donors. Vbeta (60) and Jbeta (13) primers were used in the PCR. TCRdb keeps only in-frame clones here, not all; method: immunoSEQ multiplex PCR. The sample holds about 160,000 clones, over 70% seen once. The sample comprised PBMCs. All receptors derive from a woman in her twenties or thirties in good health and CMV-seronegative.

This chain connects TRBV2 to TRBJ2-5; 8 bases agree with TRBD1. Germline V gives CDR1 SNHLY, CDR2 FYNNEI. The V segment lost 4 bases and the J segment 2 bases; nucleotides outside the gene matches: 3. CDR3 size: 14 residues. CDR3 protein: CASSAHRGQETQYF. The CDR3 nucleotides are TGTGCCAGCAGTGCCCACAGGGGGCAAGAGACCCAGTACTTC.

The chain couples TRBV9 to TRBJ2-3; 13 bases are a match to TRBD2. The ends lost 1 base at V and 5 bases at J; junction bases unmatched: 1. This CDR3 region has 15 residues. Germline assignment: CDR1 SGDLS and CDR2 YYNGEE. The CDR3 protein is CASSVRLAGGDTQYF. Here the CDR3 DNA reads TGTGCCAGCAGCGTACGACTAGCGGGGGGAGATACGCAGTATTTT.

The chain employs TRBV28 and TRBJ1-2, with TRBD1 identical over 7 bases. The V segment lost 3 bases and the J segment 14 bases; nucleotides outside the gene matches: 12. The CDR3 consists of 13 residues. Germline V gene data show CDR1 as MDHEN and CDR2 as SYDVKM. The CDR3 loop is CASSLMSRTGLTF. CDR3 bases: TGTGCCAGCAGTTTGATGTCGCGGACAGGCCTAACCTTC.

V is TRBV15 and J is TRBJ1-1; weak D call: TRBD1 (6 bases). V was cut by 1 base and J by 0 bases, with 9 bases left in between. The CDR3 extends over 15 amino acids. Germline V lookup: CDR1 LNHNV, CDR2 YYDKDF (reference sequence). CDR3 nucleotides: TGTGCCACCAGCAGAGCGGGACAACTGAACACTGAAGCTTTCTTT. This gives the protein CATSRAGQLNTEAFF.

V and J are TRBV30 and TRBJ2-5; the D gene is possibly TRBD1 (6 bases). CDR1 is GTSNPN and CDR2 is SVGIG in the germline V gene (reference sequence). V shed 3 bases and J shed 6 bases, with 20 bases lying between them. The CDR3 is 15 amino acids. DNA of the CDR3: TGTGCCTGGAGCTTGGGCGGACAGTACTTTCAGACCCAGTACTTC. Its protein product is CAWSLGGQYFQTQYF.

The chain is built from TRBV29-1 and TRBJ1-1; TRBD1 matches 8 bases. The CDR3 consists of 14 residues. The junction had 8 bases not matched to a gene; V was cut back by 7 bases and J by 1 base. Germline loops: CDR1 SQVTM, CDR2 ANQGSEA. The CDR3 nucleotides are TGCAGCGCTGCTGACAGGGGAAGGAACACTGAAGCTTTCTTT. This translates into CSAADRGRNTEAFF.

This clone is a singleton in its sample. The rearrangement joins TRBV1 to TRBJ1-1; the table gives TRBD1 as D, unverified against the DNA. TRBV1 constitutes a pseudogene. The CDR3 totals 14 residues. DNA for the CDR3: TGCACCAGCAGCCAAGCAGGGACAAGCACTGAAGCTTTCTTT. Translation: CTSSQAGTSTEAFF.